A selection of T cell receptor beta chains follows, all from one sample in a study of T cells after posttransplantation cyclophosphamide. Assay used: immunoSEQ multiplex PCR; TCRdb lists only in-frame clones, some missing. This set yields 30,000 to 35,000 clones and no singletons; the top ten hold over 4%. The sample consisted of PBMCs. The receptors shown here come from a woman in her thirties in good health and a related stem cell transplant donor. CDR3s include the opening cysteine and the closing phenylalanine or tryptophan. D genes are given only for firm matches. A row's size may be missing; if present it is once, few, many or a size class.

many	15	TRBV11-2	TRBD1	TRBJ1-6	TGTGCCAGCAGCTTAGCAGGGGGCTATCGTTCACCCCTCCACTTT	CASSLAGGYRSPLHF
.	16	TRBV6-2/TRBV6-3	.	TRBJ2-2	TGTGCCAGCAGTTACTCGATAGGCCCTAGGACCGGGGAGCTGTTTTTT	CASSYSIGPRTGELFF
many	16	TRBV2	TRBD2	TRBJ2-2	TGTGCCAGCAGTGCCCGGACTAGCGGGAACACCGGGGAGCTGTTTTTT	CASSARTSGNTGELFF
few	12	TRBV6-2/TRBV6-3	.	TRBJ1-5	TGTGCCAGCAGTTACGCGGCGGGGCCCCAGCATTTT	CASSYAAGPQHF
many	17	TRBV19	TRBD2	TRBJ2-7	TGTGCCAGTAGTATGCGTCATAGCGGGGGGACCTCCTACGAGCAGTACTTC	CASSMRHSGGTSYEQYF
few	15	TRBV5-1	TRBD1	TRBJ2-3	TGCGCCAGCAGCCCCCAGGGGGCGTACACAGATACGCAGTATTTT	CASSPQGAYTDTQYF
many	14	TRBV19	.	TRBJ2-7	TGTGCCAGTAGTCCGACAGGCCTTGCCTACGAGCAGTACTTC	CASSPTGLAYEQYF
many	14	TRBV2	TRBD1	TRBJ1-2	TGTGCCAGCAGCCTTGGACAGGGCATCAATGGCTACACCTTC	CASSLGQGINGYTF
few	16	TRBV7-9	.	TRBJ1-2	TGTGCCAGCAGCTTAGATGGGGGGGGACGGCGCTATGGCTACACCTTC	CASSLDGGGRRYGYTF
many	13	TRBV6-1	TRBD1	TRBJ2-4	TGTGCCAGCAGTAGACAGGGATCCGACATTCAGTACTTC	CASSRQGSDIQYF
many	16	TRBV5-1	.	TRBJ2-2	TGCGCCAGCAGCTTGGCGTCTAGCCCGGGCACCGGGGAGCTGTTTTTT	CASSLASSPGTGELFF
few	17	TRBV28	.	TRBJ2-5	TGTGCCAGCAGTTTAGCCGAGGGTTCTGCGTTTAGAGAGACCCAGTACTTC	CASSLAEGSAFRETQYF
many	13	TRBV5-4	.	TRBJ2-1	TGTGCCAGCAGCTTGGAGGTTTCTGATGAGCAGTTCTTC	CASSLEVSDEQFF
few	13	TRBV9	.	TRBJ1-1	TGTGCCAGCAGCGCCACAGGGCACACTGAAGCTTTCTTT	CASSATGHTEAFF
many	15	TRBV7-8	TRBD1	TRBJ1-1	TGTGCCAGCAGCTTCCGGACAGGGGGGGAGTTTGAAGCTTTCTTT	CASSFRTGGEFEAFF
many	12	TRBV9	.	TRBJ2-1	TGTGCCAGCAGCCGCTCCTACAATGAGCAGTTCTTC	CASSRSYNEQFF
many	14	TRBV5-1	TRBD1	TRBJ1-1	TGCGCCAGCAGTCTACAGGGGGGAAAGTCTGAAGCTTTCTTT	CASSLQGGKSEAFF
many	14	TRBV19	TRBD1	TRBJ1-2	TGTGCCAGTAGTTTCAGGACAGGGTCCTATGGCTACACCTTC	CASSFRTGSYGYTF
few	16	TRBV30	TRBD2	TRBJ2-2	TGTGCCTGGCTCATGCAGACTAGCGGATACACCGGGGAGCTGTTTTTT	CAWLMQTSGYTGELFF
many	16	TRBV12-5	TRBD1	TRBJ1-5	TGTGCTAGTGGTCCCCCCGGACAGGCTAGCAATCAGCCCCAGCATTTT	CASGPPGQASNQPQHF
many	11	TRBV28	.	TRBJ2-5	TGTGCCAGCAGTTGGGCCCTGACCCAGTACTTC	CASSWALTQYF
many	17	TRBV15	TRBD2	TRBJ2-1	TGTGCCACCAGCAGCCTCCGGAGCGGGGGGATCTACAATGAGCAGTTCTTC	CATSSLRSGGIYNEQFF
many	13	TRBV12-3/TRBV12-4	.	TRBJ1-1	TGTGCCAGCAGTGTCCCAGGGGTCACTGAAGCTTTCTTT	CASSVPGVTEAFF
many	16	TRBV6-6	TRBD1	TRBJ2-2	TGTGCCAGCAGTCGTCCGGGACAGGGTCTCACCGGGGAGCTGTTTTTT	CASSRPGQGLTGELFF
many	15	TRBV19	.	TRBJ1-2	TGTGCCAGTAGTATTCACTCCCGCGAGATTTATGGCTACACCTTC	CASSIHSREIYGYTF
many	13	TRBV6-2/TRBV6-3	TRBD1	TRBJ2-7	TGTGCCAGCTGGGACAGTAACTCCTACGAGCAGTACTTC	CASWDSNSYEQYF
few	14	TRBV4-1	.	TRBJ2-3	TGCGCCAGCAGCCCCCCACAGTTCACAGATACGCAGTATTTT	CASSPPQFTDTQYF
few	18	TRBV27	TRBD1	TRBJ1-5	TGTGCCAGCAGTTTATCCCTTGGGACAGTACGGCTCAATCAGCCCCAGCATTTT	CASSLSLGTVRLNQPQHF
many	17	TRBV4-1	TRBD2	TRBJ2-3	TGCGCCAGCAGCGACAAGAGACTAGCGGGGGGCTCAGATACGCAGTATTTT	CASSDKRLAGGSDTQYF
few	12	TRBV9	.	TRBJ2-4	TGTGCCAGCAGCGTAGAGGCGGGCATTCAGTACTTC	CASSVEAGIQYF
many	13	TRBV12-3/TRBV12-4	.	TRBJ2-5	TGTGCCAGCAGTTTTCTTTCGGGAGAGACCCAGTACTTC	CASSFLSGETQYF
many	12	TRBV10-3	.	TRBJ2-1	TGTGCCATCAGTGATAATTTCGATGAGCAGTTCTTC	CAISDNFDEQFF
many	12	TRBV28	.	TRBJ1-1	TGTGCCAGCAAGGCAGGGAGCACTGAAGCTTTCTTT	CASKAGSTEAFF
many	13	TRBV4-3	TRBD1	TRBJ1-5	TGCGCCAGCAGCCTGGACAGGGTCCAGCCCCAGCATTTT	CASSLDRVQPQHF
.	15	TRBV5-8	TRBD2	TRBJ2-5	TGTGCCAGCAGCTTGGGACTAGCGGAACAAGAGACCCAGTACTTC	CASSLGLAEQETQYF
few	14	TRBV28	.	TRBJ2-4	TGTGCCAGCAGTGGAGGGGGTTCCAAAAACATTCAGTACTTC	CASSGGGSKNIQYF
many	16	TRBV4-1	TRBD2	TRBJ2-7	TGCGCCAGCAGCCGGGGACTAGCGGGGATTTCCTACGAGCAGTACTTC	CASSRGLAGISYEQYF
few	14	TRBV27	.	TRBJ1-5	TGTGCCAGCAGCCCACAGGCGGGGGGTCAGCCCCAGCATTTT	CASSPQAGGQPQHF
many	15	TRBV13	.	TRBJ2-3	TGTGCCAGCAGCCCACAGGGCCGTAGCACAGATACGCAGTATTTT	CASSPQGRSTDTQYF
few	13	TRBV29-1	TRBD1	TRBJ1-2	TGCAGCGCGGCTACAGGGGGCCATGATGGCTACACCTTC	CSAATGGHDGYTF
many	17	TRBV7-2	TRBD2	TRBJ2-7	TGTGCCAGCAGCTTAGAGGGAACCGGGGCGGGGGCCTACGAGCAGTACTTC	CASSLEGTGAGAYEQYF
many	16	TRBV5-6	.	TRBJ2-2	TGTGCCAGCAGCTTGGCCCCAGGGCGAGGCACCGGGGAGCTGTTTTTT	CASSLAPGRGTGELFF
few	12	TRBV29-1	TRBD1	TRBJ1-2	TGCAGCGCCGGACAGGGGGCCTATGGCTACACCTTC	CSAGQGAYGYTF
many	18	TRBV10-3	TRBD2	TRBJ2-3	TGTGCCATCAGTGAGTCCGGGGGGGGACTAGCGGTCACAGATACGCAGTATTTT	CAISESGGGLAVTDTQYF
few	18	TRBV30	TRBD1	TRBJ1-6	TGTGCCTGGAGTGTCGAACCCCGGACAGGGACGCTGTATTCACCCTTCCACTTT	CAWSVEPRTGTLYSPFHF
.	14	TRBV30	.	TRBJ1-2	TGTGCCTGGAGTCCGGGGGGGGGAGGGACTGGCTACACCTTC	CAWSPGGGGTGYTF
many	14	TRBV6-5	.	TRBJ2-1	TGTGCCAGCAGTTACTCGTCCTTCTACAATGAGCAGTTCTTC	CASSYSSFYNEQFF
many	14	TRBV27	TRBD1	TRBJ2-7	TGTGCCAGCAGTGCTAGACAGGGGGCCCACGAGCAGTACTTC	CASSARQGAHEQYF
many	15	TRBV4-3	.	TRBJ1-6	TGCGCCAGCAGCCAAGATCCGGGGGGCGGGTCACCCCTCCACTTT	CASSQDPGGGSPLHF
few	18	TRBV5-4	TRBD2	TRBJ2-3	TGTGCCAGCAGGCGGGCGCAGAAGACTAGCGGGGACGCAGATACGCAGTATTTT	CASRRAQKTSGDADTQYF
many	16	TRBV19	TRBD1	TRBJ1-3	TGTGCCAGTAGTGACAGGACAGGGGCGGCTGGAAACACCATATATTTT	CASSDRTGAAGNTIYF
many	15	TRBV7-2	.	TRBJ2-4	TGTGCCAGCAGCTTAAATTGGGGCGTAGTAAACATTCAGTACTTC	CASSLNWGVVNIQYF
.	16	TRBV12-3/TRBV12-4	.	TRBJ2-7	TGTGCCAGCAGTAGAGATGGGCCTCGGAGCTCCTACGAGCAGTACTTC	CASSRDGPRSSYEQYF
many	21	TRBV2	TRBD2	TRBJ2-2	TGTGCCAGCAGTGACCCAGGACTGGGACTAGCGGGGGGACAGAACACCGGGGAGCTGTTTTTT	CASSDPGLGLAGGQNTGELFF
many	15	TRBV4-1	.	TRBJ1-1	TGCGCCAGCAGCCGGAGACAGGACCCGAACACTGAAGCTTTCTTT	CASSRRQDPNTEAFF